Presented here are 30 T cell receptor beta chains from one specimen sequenced in a study of cytomegalovirus exposure and HLA in healthy donors. Primers: 60 Vbeta forward and 13 Jbeta reverse. TCRdb's copy holds only in-frame clones and misses some; the assay was immunoSEQ multiplex PCR. The sample lists 150,000 to 200,000 clones, about 88% seen once, with approximately 1.9% in the top ten. The sample taken for sequencing was PBMCs. Source of these receptors: a woman aged 18-29 years in good health and CMV-seronegative.

The V gene is TRBV2, the J gene TRBJ2-1, with D possibly TRBD2 on 5 matching bases. Germline-derived CDR1 and CDR2 are SNHLY and FYNNEI. The CDR3 sequence is 15 residues long. V gave up 7 bases and J gave up 6 bases, with 19 bases separating them. The CDR3 DNA reads TGTGCCAGCAATGACCTAGACGGGAAGGGCAATGAGCAGTTCTTC. It encodes CASNDLDGKGNEQFF.

The chain carries TRBV7-8 and TRBJ2-7, with TRBD2 matching 11 bases. V was clipped by 1 base and J by 0 bases; unmatched bases: 11. The CDR3 is 19 residues long. In germline, CDR1 is SGHVS, CDR2 FQNEAQ. The DNA of the CDR3 is TGTGCCAGCAGCTTAGAGGGGGGTAGCGGGAGGGCTAACTCCTACGAGCAGTACTTC. Encoded protein: CASSLEGGSGRANSYEQYF.

The gene calls are TRBV11-2 and TRBJ2-3; 8 bases map to TRBD1. The CDR3 is 16 residues long. From germline, CDR1 is SGHAT and CDR2 FQNNGV. J gave up 5 bases and V 0 bases, and 7 bases lay outside the gene matches. The CDR3 region is CASSLDVDRGGDTQYF. The CDR3 DNA follows: TGTGCCAGCAGCTTAGATGTAGACAGGGGAGGAGATACGCAGTATTTT.

V usage is TRBV28 and J usage is TRBJ1-1; a weak D match, TRBD1 (6 bases). This CDR3 is built from 15 residues. Germline V gene data show CDR1 as MDHEN and CDR2 as SYDVKM. Trimming took off 5 bases at V and 4 bases at J, with 17 bases between the two ends. This chain's CDR3 is CASSRPTGGGTEAFF. In nucleotides, the CDR3 is TGTGCCAGCAGTCGACCGACAGGCGGGGGCACTGAAGCTTTCTTT. Based on the CDR3 plus reference TRBV28 and TRBJ1-1, the full variable domain is DVKVTQSSRYLVKRTGEKVFLECVQDMDHENMFWYRQDPGLGLRLIYFSYDVKMKEKGDIPEGYSVSREKKERFSLILESASTNQTSMYLCASSRPTGGGTEAFFGQGTRLTVV.

The V gene is TRBV5-6, the J gene TRBJ2-1; the D gene is possibly TRBD2 (6 bases). Trimming pared 5 bases from V and 2 bases from J, leaving 17 bases between. Germline V gene data show CDR1 as SGHDT and CDR2 as YYEEEE. The CDR3 extends over 16 amino acids. CDR3 in DNA: TGTGCCAGCAGGTCTAATGGAGGGGCCCCCTACAATGAGCAGTTCTTC. Translated: CASRSNGGAPYNEQFF.

The rearrangement links TRBV4-2 to TRBJ1-5, with TRBD1 matching 8 bases. The CDR3 is 15 amino acids. The V gene's germline CDR1 is LGHNA and CDR2 YNFKEQ. After removal of 0 bases from V and 7 bases from J, the junction contained 5 bases not matched to a gene. The CDR3 loop is CASSQDRGPEQPQHF. CDR3 DNA sequence: TGTGCCAGCAGCCAAGACAGGGGGCCAGAACAGCCCCAGCATTTT.

The chain employs TRBV6-1 and TRBJ2-7; D uncertain. Trimming took 5 bases from V and 9 from J, leaving 11 bases between them. CDR1 is MNHNS, CDR2 SASEGT, per germline. The CDR3 extends over 11 amino acids. The CDR3 protein is CASSYGQAQYF. CDR3 in DNA: TGTGCCAGCAGTTATGGGCAGGCGCAGTACTTC.

V is TRBV19 and J is TRBJ2-1; 8 bases align to TRBD2. Per germline, CDR1 LNHDA and CDR2 SQIVND (reference sequence). The J segment lost 8 bases and the V segment lost 2 bases, leaving 5 bases of the junction unmatched. This CDR3 is built from 14 residues. CDR3: CASSITGGPHEQFF. The CDR3 DNA reads TGTGCCAGTAGTATAACGGGGGGGCCTCATGAGCAGTTCTTC.

The chain combines TRBV7-9 with TRBJ2-3; TRBD2 matches 15 bases. Unmatched junction bases numbered 6, after V lost 5 bases and J lost 3 bases. This CDR3 is 17 amino acids long. CDR1 SEHNR and CDR2 FQNEAQ come from the germline V gene (reference sequence). The CDR3: CASSPGTSGRNTDTQYF. CDR3 DNA sequence: TGTGCCAGCAGCCCCGGGACTAGCGGGAGGAATACAGATACGCAGTATTTT.

This clone was seen a single time. The chain uses TRBV6-5 and TRBJ2-7; TRBD2 matches 11 bases. Germline-derived CDR1 and CDR2 are MNHEY and SVGAGI. The V segment lost 5 bases and the J segment 0 bases; nucleotides outside the gene matches: 3. The CDR3 length is 15 residues. CDR3 bases: TGTGCCAGCAGTAAGACTAGCGGGATCTCCTACGAGCAGTACTTC. It yields the protein CASSKTSGISYEQYF.

The chain is built from TRBV9 and TRBJ2-1; D remains unclear. Trimming removed 3 bases at V and 5 bases at J, with 6 bases between. The CDR3 extends over 12 amino acids. CDR1 is SGDLS and CDR2 is YYNGEE in the germline V gene. The CDR3 sequence is CASSASDNEQFF. The CDR3 DNA reads TGTGCCAGCAGCGCGAGCGACAATGAGCAGTTCTTC.

The V call is TRBV5-4, the J call TRBJ1-5; no reliable D call. Germline CDR1 reads SGHNT; CDR2 reads YYREEE (reference sequence). V lost 0 bases to trimming and J lost 2 bases, with 9 bases between them. This CDR3 is 15 amino acids long. DNA of the CDR3: TGTGCCAGCAGCTTGGCGGCGGGAGGCAATCAGCCCCAGCATTTT. It translates to CASSLAAGGNQPQHF.

The V gene is TRBV6-1, the J gene TRBJ1-4; a possible D gene is TRBD1 (5 bases). Trimming took off 3 bases at V and 5 bases at J, with 10 bases between the two ends. Germline-derived CDR1 and CDR2 are MNHNS and SASEGT. The length of the CDR3 is 14 residues. CDR3 bases: TGTGCCAGCAGTGAGTCTAGGGGCAATGAAAAACTGTTTTTT. This encodes CASSESRGNEKLFF.

The CDR3 DNA is TGTGCCAGCTTAAAAACGGGGGGATATGGCTACACCTTC. The encoded protein is CASLKTGGYGYTF. This chain connects TRBV7-9 to TRBJ1-2, with D perhaps TRBD1 (5 bases). Germline V gives CDR1 SEHNR, CDR2 FQNEAQ (reference sequence). CDR3 size: 13 residues. V lost 8 bases and J lost 5, with 15 bases in between.

V is TRBV25-1 and J is TRBJ2-3; 7 positions agree with TRBD1. This CDR3 spans 15 amino acids. CDR1 is MGHDK and CDR2 is SYGVNS in the germline V gene. V lost 6 bases and J lost 8; bases outside the gene matches: 14. The CDR3: CASSQVGGSTITQYF. The CDR3 nucleotides are TGTGCCAGCAGCCAAGTAGGGGGCTCGACCATTACGCAGTATTTT. The complete variable domain, with remaining parts taken from reference TRBV25-1 and TRBJ2-3, reads EADIYQTPRYLVIGTGKKITLECSQTMGHDKMYWYQQDPGMELHLIHYSYGVNSTEKGDLSSESTVSRIRTEHFPLTLESARPSHTSQYLCASSQVGGSTITQYFGPGTRLTVL.

The V gene is TRBV4-1, the J gene TRBJ2-5; 7 nucleotides match TRBD1. The J call may be wrong; the DNA end is better matched by TRBJ2-7. The CDR3 has 15 amino acids. Germline loops: CDR1 MGHRA, CDR2 YSYEKL. The CDR3 DNA reads TGCGCCAGCAGCCGATCGGACAGGACTTCCTACGAGCAGTACTTC. This codes for CASSRSDRTSYEQYF.

This clone showed up just a few times. A junction end diverges from the germline sequence, so it may reflect a read error. The rearrangement joins TRBV7-9 to TRBJ1-6, with D hard to call. The CDR3 spans 16 residues. Germline V gives CDR1 SEHNR, CDR2 FQNEAQ (reference sequence). In DNA form, the CDR3 reads TGTTCCAGCAGCTTAGGCCCACACAGCAATCATTCACCCCTCCACTTT. This codes for CSSSLGPHSNHSPLHF.

The chain has TRBV2 and TRBJ1-5, with a tentative D call TRBD1 (6 bases). Germline values: CDR1 SNHLY, CDR2 FYNNEI. The length of the CDR3 is 14 residues. Trimming took 6 bases from V and 2 from J, leaving 11 bases between them. CDR3 bases: TGTGCCAGCAGCGATTACAGGGGCAATCAGCCCCAGCATTTT. Protein product: CASSDYRGNQPQHF.

This sequence joins TRBV12-5 and TRBJ2-5; the match to TRBD2 covers 10 bases. J was trimmed by 5 bases and V by 6 bases; bases with no gene match: 6. CDR3 length: 14 amino acids. In germline, CDR1 is LGHNT, CDR2 FRNRAP. The CDR3 DNA reads TGTGCTAGTGGAACCGGGACTAGCGCTGAGACCCAGTACTTC. It specifies CASGTGTSAETQYF.

This chain uses TRBV6-6 with TRBJ1-2, with a possible D match to TRBD1 (5 bases). The CDR3 is 14 residues long. V was clipped by 9 bases and J by 3 bases, with 17 bases between them. From germline, CDR1 is MNHNY and CDR2 SVGAGI (reference sequence). DNA for the CDR3: TGTGCCAGTTTAGGGGAGGCACTATACTATGGCTACACCTTC. Translating gives CASLGEALYYGYTF.

The chain has TRBV11-3 and TRBJ2-3, with 7 bases that match TRBD1. The CDR3 loop spans 17 amino acids. The germline CDR1 and CDR2 sequences are SGHNT and YENEEA. V gave up 7 bases and J gave up 0 bases; unmatched junction bases: 13. The chain's CDR3 is CASTQGRTGQSTDTQYF. The CDR3 nucleotides read TGTGCCAGCACTCAGGGTCGGACAGGTCAAAGCACAGATACGCAGTATTTT.

V and J are TRBV4-2 and TRBJ1-1, with D possibly being TRBD1 (5 bases). Germline V lookup: CDR1 LGHNA, CDR2 YNFKEQ. This CDR3 has 16 amino acids. Trimming cost V 0 bases and J 4 bases, with 15 bases left between them. CDR3 loop: CASSQDRAGIFTEAFF. The CDR3 DNA reads as TGTGCCAGCAGCCAAGATCGCGCAGGGATATTCACTGAAGCTTTCTTT.

This clone was recorded a few times. V is TRBV5-1 and J is TRBJ2-2; possible D gene TRBD1, 5 bases. Germline CDR1 SGHRS, CDR2 YFSETQ. The CDR3 runs to 15 residues. V was pared by 2 bases and J by 4 bases, with 12 bases between. The CDR3 sequence is CASSLDTGLTGELFF. The CDR3 nucleotides are TGCGCCAGCAGCTTAGATACAGGTCTCACCGGGGAGCTGTTTTTT.

The genes are TRBV5-4 and TRBJ2-5, with 7 bases lining up with TRBD2. V shed 2 bases and J 4 bases; nucleotides not matched to a gene: 5. CDR3 length: 14 amino acids. Germline V CDR1 and CDR2: SGHNT, YYREEE (reference sequence). The CDR3 DNA sequence: TGTGCCAGCAGCTTTGGGGAGGGGATAGAGACCCAGTACTTC. This gives the protein CASSFGEGIETQYF.

The chain links TRBV10-3 to TRBJ2-7; possible D gene TRBD1, 6 bases. The CDR3 is 14 residues long. V was cut by 5 bases and J by 5 bases, with 16 bases left in between. Germline CDR1 reads ENHRY; CDR2 reads SYGVKD. As DNA, the CDR3 is TGTGCCATCAGTCAGTTAGGGACATCGGACGAGCAGTACTTC. It yields the protein CAISQLGTSDEQYF.

The chain carries TRBV19 and TRBJ2-3, with 8 bases that match TRBD2. The CDR3 totals 20 residues. Germline lookup yields CDR1 LNHDA and CDR2 SQIVND (reference sequence). The trim removed 3 bases at V and 2 bases at J, leaving 19 bases unmatched. The CDR3 region is CASSIGSLVLAEGNTDTQYF. The DNA of the CDR3 is TGTGCCAGTAGTATCGGGAGCTTGGTACTAGCGGAGGGTAACACAGATACGCAGTATTTT.

This clone has a handful of counts. The chain is built from TRBV13 and TRBJ1-1; D not resolved. CDR3 length: 15 amino acids. The V end lost 4 bases, the J end lost 0 bases, and 12 bases lay between the germline ends. Germline-derived CDR1 and CDR2 are PRHDT and FYEKMQ (reference sequence). The CDR3 is CASSSRAILNTEAFF. CDR3 DNA sequence: TGTGCCAGCAGCTCGAGGGCGATTTTGAACACTGAAGCTTTCTTT.

This sequence joins TRBV9 and TRBJ1-3, with TRBD1 as a possible D gene (6 bases). V shed 5 bases and J shed 2 bases, with 17 bases lying between them. This CDR3 contains 16 residues. Per the germline V gene, CDR1 is SGDLS and CDR2 is YYNGEE. The CDR3 loop reads CASSGGAGRTGNTIYF. The CDR3 region has the DNA TGTGCCAGCAGTGGGGGGGCGGGGAGGACTGGAAACACCATATATTTT.

The CDR3 bases are TGTGCCAGCAGTGTACAGGGAGAAAACTATGGCTACACCTTC. Protein product: CASSVQGENYGYTF. The chain links TRBV6-1 to TRBJ1-2, with D maybe TRBD1 (6 bases). Trimming left V 4 bases short and J 2 bases short, with 11 bases between. This CDR3 is built from 14 residues. Germline CDR1 is MNHNS and CDR2 is SASEGT.

In the case of this clone: The same CDR3 also results from other DNA sequences found in this sample. The genes are TRBV18 and TRBJ2-7; 7 bases are a match to TRBD1. The CDR3 is 13 amino acids. Trimming took 3 bases from V and 2 from J; bases not matched to a gene: 1. Germline V gene lookup returns CDR1 KGHSH and CDR2 LQKENI. The CDR3 nucleotides are TGTGCCAGCTCACCGGGACAGACCTACGAGCAGTACTTC. Translation: CASSPGQTYEQYF.